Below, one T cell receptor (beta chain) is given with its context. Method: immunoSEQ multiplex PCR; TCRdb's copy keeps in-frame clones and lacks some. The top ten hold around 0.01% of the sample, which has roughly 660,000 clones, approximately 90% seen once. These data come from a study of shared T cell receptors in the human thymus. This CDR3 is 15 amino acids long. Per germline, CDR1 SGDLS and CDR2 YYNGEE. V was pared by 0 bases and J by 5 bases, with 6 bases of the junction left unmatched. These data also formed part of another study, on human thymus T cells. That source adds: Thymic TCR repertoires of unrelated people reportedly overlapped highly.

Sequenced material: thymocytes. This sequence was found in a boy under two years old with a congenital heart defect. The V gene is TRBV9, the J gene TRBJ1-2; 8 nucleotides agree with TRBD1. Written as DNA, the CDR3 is TGTGCCAGCAGCGTAGGCTTTGACAGGGGTTATGGCTACACCTTC. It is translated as CASSVGFDRGYGYTF.